This T cell receptor (beta chain) came from a study of blood T cell repertoires in COVID-19 (dated by TCRdb to the early 2020s). Study-wide context: The collaborator samples originated in the United States, Italy and Spain and spanned the acute and convalescent phases of COVID-19. The prospective study material was composed of cDNA or gDNA derived from T cells, B-cell-depleted T cells, or PBMCs. Subjects who had been exposed to COVID-19, were actively infected with it, or had recovered from it provided the deeply sampled blood TCRbeta repertoires that made up the dataset. The repertoires were released in a freely available public database meant as a resource for research on the immune response to SARS-CoV-2. Samples came from the ongoing ImmuneRACE study (first 160 participants) plus 1,254 subjects from 6 global collaborators. A de-identified subject ID, COVID-19 status, age in years and sex were almost always included in the sample metadata. Where available, HLA class I and class II types were taken from metadata supplied by the sample provider and were not determined by assay-based typing.

The research as a whole found: How much clinical and demographic metadata was included differed by source and by participant, and the metadata was provided uncurated.

The collaborating institutions used their own protocols to collect whole blood in K2EDTA tubes. For TCRbeta analysis, collaborator samples were shipped as frozen whole blood, as isolated PBMCs, or as DNA extracted from either sample type. The immunoSEQ Assay, a bias-controlled multiplex PCR, was used to amplify TCRbeta CDR3 regions from genomic DNA. As for the original processing: The number of nucleated cells in each sample was estimated from the amplification of reference gene primers within the assay. To quantify the absolute abundance of each unique TCRbeta CDR3 rearrangement, sequence reads were collapsed and filtered. For each sample, productive Simpson clonality was calculated by taking the square root of Simpson's diversity index across productive rearrangements. TCRdb retrieved this table from immuneACCESS and kept in-frame rearrangements only. Not all clones are present; in checked studies, unresolved V genes account for under half, and no reason is known for the remainder. Clone size and the V and J calls come from that table; the DNA yielded D and trimming. Present in this sample are around 240,000 clones, 70% to 85% of which were seen just once. The top ten hold over 1.5% of the sample.

V lost 4 bases and J lost 3 bases, and the count of bases not matched to a germline gene is 5. CDR1 and CDR2, looked up from the germline V gene (reference sequence), are SGHNT and YYREEE. Including the terminal cysteine and phenylalanine, the CDR3 comprises 15 residues. The DNA shown is the 45-base CDR3, in frame from base 1. Comment on this clone: The specificity of this receptor is unknown. No base quality values were provided; no much bigger clone lies one nucleotide off.

This chain joins TRBV5-4 to TRBJ1-3, and TRBD1 aligns with 9 junction nucleotides. The receptor was isolated from a woman of 80 years or more with acute or convalescent COVID-19. The sample comprised peripheral blood. CDR3 sequence: CASSGTGGRGNTIYF. The nucleotide sequence is given as TGTGCCAGCAGCGGAACAGGGGGCCGTGGAAACACCATATATTTT.